The 7 T cell receptor beta chains below all came from one sample that was sequenced in a study of graft-versus-host responses after intestinal transplantation. The assay was immunoSEQ multiplex PCR, and TCRdb's table has in-frame clones only and misses some. Of about 6,400 clones in the sample, about a fifth were seen once. Source: alloreactive CD4+ T cells from a mixed lymphocyte reaction culture, taken before transplantation. Documented subset: CFSE-low proliferating T cells sorted from approximately 6-day pre-transplant mixed lymphocyte reaction (GvH or HvG direction). These receptors were taken from a human patient who was an organ donor for intestinal transplantation.

A few counts support this clone. This sequence joins TRBV10-3 and TRBJ1-4; no clear D. Trimming stripped 3 bases from V and 7 bases from J, with 15 bases between. Germline assignment: CDR1 ENHRY and CDR2 SYGVKD. The CDR3 covers 15 residues. The CDR3 nucleotides are TGTGCCATCAGTGAATGGGAGGCATATATTGAAAAACTGTTTTTT. Its translation: CAISEWEAYIEKLFF.

By share of the sample, this clone is medium-sized. The chain recombines TRBV19 with TRBJ2-7; maybe TRBD1 (6 bases). Deletions cut 3 bases from V and 6 bases from J, with 12 bases between. Germline CDR1 LNHDA, CDR2 SQIVND (reference sequence). The CDR3 spans 13 residues. The DNA for the CDR3 is TGTGCCAGTAGTATCAGGGGCCCAAGCGAGCAGTACTTC. The encoded protein is CASSIRGPSEQYF.

The V gene is TRBV25-1, the J gene TRBJ1-2; 7 bases line up with TRBD1. The CDR3 consists of 12 residues. Trimming removed 8 bases from V and 8 bases from J; junction bases left unmatched: 8. CDR1 and CDR2 from the germline V gene are MGHDK and SYGVNS. CDR3 region: CASLDREGGYTF. The DNA of the CDR3 is TGTGCCAGCCTCGACAGGGAGGGGGGCTACACCTTC.

This clone has a handful of counts. The CDR3 sequence: CASSFQLIRDRENIQYF. CDR3 in DNA: TGTGCCAGCAGCTTCCAGCTAATTCGGGACAGGGAAAACATTCAGTACTTC. The chain has TRBV7-2 and TRBJ2-4; TRBD1 agrees at 9 bases. Germline CDR1 reads SGHTA; CDR2 reads FQGNSA. The J segment lost 5 bases and the V segment lost 3 bases, leaving 11 bases of the junction unmatched. The CDR3 extends over 17 amino acids.

The J gene is TRBJ2-3, the V gene TRBV11-2; D gene uncertain. V gave up 5 bases and J gave up 0 bases, with 15 bases separating them. Germline loops: CDR1 SGHAT, CDR2 FQNNGV. This CDR3 is 16 amino acids long. The CDR3: CASSLTFRISTDTQYF. DNA for the CDR3: TGTGCCAGCAGCCTAACTTTCAGAATTAGCACAGATACGCAGTATTTT.

This rearrangement joins TRBV11-3 to TRBJ1-1; D is unresolved. This CDR3 is 15 amino acids long. The germline V and J ends were trimmed by 1 base and 0 bases, with 9 bases remaining between them. Germline V gives CDR1 SGHNT, CDR2 YENEEA. CDR3 amino acids: CASSLGPGLNTEAFF. The CDR3 region has the DNA TGTGCCAGCAGCTTAGGTCCGGGCCTGAACACTGAAGCTTTCTTT.

The chain couples TRBV7-9 to TRBJ2-1; maybe TRBD2 (5 bases). From germline, CDR1 is SEHNR and CDR2 FQNEAQ (reference sequence). The V gene lost 5 bases and the J gene lost 4 bases, with 18 bases spanning the gap. CDR3 size: 16 residues. DNA of the CDR3: TGTGCCAGCAGCAGGTTACTAGTCCCGCTTTACAATGAGCAGTTCTTC. It specifies CASSRLLVPLYNEQFF.